A selection of T cell receptor beta chains follows, all from one sample in a study of long-term antiretroviral therapy in people with HIV. Generated by immunoSEQ multiplex PCR, the TCRdb table keeps only in-frame clones and is missing some. This table has around 8,000 clones, around 83% appearing once. Sequences were derived from unsorted PBMCs, sampled 0.3 years before starting antiretroviral therapy. These receptors were taken from a man younger than 40 with HIV. Each CDR3 is given with its conserved first and last residue. The D gene is left open where the match is weak. Expanded clones are given a class, and other clones once, few, many or no size at all.

cdr3_nt cdr3_aa j_call v_call d_call clone_size
TGCGCCAGCTCTCAGAACGGGGGACCCTACGAGCAGTACTTC CASSQNGGPYEQYF TRBJ2-7 TRBV4-3 NA once
TGTGCCAGCAGCTTCTTCCCGAGGGAGCTGTTTTTT CASSFFPRELFF TRBJ2-2 TRBV11-2 NA NA
TGTGCCTGTAGTCCCAGAAGGCCCAATCAGCCCCAGCATTTT CACSPRRPNQPQHF TRBJ1-5 TRBV19 NA NA
TGTGCCAGCAGCCGCCGACAAGGGGAGGGCATTCAGTACTTC CASSRRQGEGIQYF TRBJ2-4 TRBV4-2 TRBD2 once
TGTGCCAGCAGTCCCCGAGGACAGGGGGGGTACGAGCAGTACTTC CASSPRGQGGYEQYF TRBJ2-7 TRBV6-5 TRBD1 NA
TGTGCCAGCAGGGGGGGGACCTATGGCTACACCTTC CASRGGTYGYTF TRBJ1-2 TRBV2 NA NA
TGCGCCAGCAGCCAAGAACAACAGCAGCACTTC CASSQEQQQHF TRBJ2-7 TRBV4-3 NA NA
TGTGCCAGCAGCTTAGGCGGGCAAGGAAACACCATATATTTT CASSLGGQGNTIYF TRBJ1-3 TRBV7-9 NA NA
TGTGCCAGCAGCTTAGATCATGGCACCCTGAACACTGAAGCTTTCTTT CASSLDHGTLNTEAFF TRBJ1-1 TRBV7-2 NA NA
TGTGCCAGCAGCCAGGCTGGGGGGCCCGACCGAGAGACCCAGTACTTC CASSQAGGPDRETQYF TRBJ2-5 TRBV14 NA NA
TGTGCCAGCGAGTTAGGAGATGGCTACACCTTC CASELGDGYTF TRBJ1-2 TRBV6-1 NA NA
TGTGCCAGCAGCTTAGGAGGAACGGGTAATGAAAAACTGTTTTTT CASSLGGTGNEKLFF TRBJ1-4 TRBV7-9 NA NA
TGTGCCAGCTCACCTCGGGACAGACTTAATGAAAAACTGTTTTTT CASSPRDRLNEKLFF TRBJ1-4 TRBV18 TRBD1 NA
TGCGCCAGCAGCAAAAGGACAGGGGAGCCCACAGATACGCAGTATTTT CASSKRTGEPTDTQYF TRBJ2-3 TRBV10-1 TRBD1 NA
TGTGCCAGCAGTTTTCACCGGGACAGCTCCTACGAGCAGTACTTC CASSFHRDSSYEQYF TRBJ2-7 TRBV28 TRBD1 NA
TGTGCCAGCAGTTATCGGGACTTGACAGATACGCAGTATTTT CASSYRDLTDTQYF TRBJ2-3 TRBV6-5 NA NA
TGTGCCAGCAGTCCCCGCCCCCGGACTAGCGGGAGTCGCTACGAGCAGTACTTC CASSPRPRTSGSRYEQYF TRBJ2-7 TRBV25-1 TRBD2 NA
TGTGCCAGCAGTGCAATGCTCAGGGGCGGCGCATTAGGCTACACCTTC CASSAMLRGGALGYTF TRBJ1-2 TRBV6-1 NA once
TGTGCCAGCAGCTTGGAGAACAGCGGGGGGGAGCTGTTTTTT CASSLENSGGELFF TRBJ2-2 TRBV7-9 NA NA
TGTGCCAGCAGTTCCGGCAGGGCTCAGCCCCAGCATTTT CASSSGRAQPQHF TRBJ1-5 TRBV6-6 NA NA
TGTGCCAGTAGTACCCCAGGGGCGACAGATTACGAGCAGTACTTC CASSTPGATDYEQYF TRBJ2-7 TRBV19 NA NA
TGTGCCAGCAGAGCCTCCAGGGAACTTGAAACTGAAGCTTTCTTT CASRASRELETEAFF TRBJ1-1 TRBV6-5 NA NA
TGTGCCAGTCGCTTACAGGGAACGAACACTGAAGCTTTCTTT CASRLQGTNTEAFF TRBJ1-1 TRBV19 NA once
TGTGCCAGCAGCTTAACCCTGAACACCGGGGAGCTGTTTTTT CASSLTLNTGELFF TRBJ2-2 TRBV7-9 NA NA
TGCGCCAGCAGCTCTCTGCTGAGCACTGAAGCTTTCTTT CASSSLLSTEAFF TRBJ1-1 TRBV5-1 NA NA
TGTGCCAGCAGTCCAGAGTGGGAGAGGGGGCGAGAGACCCAGTACTTC CASSPEWERGRETQYF TRBJ2-5 TRBV11-2 TRBD1 NA
TGTGCCAGCAGACAGGGGAACAATCAGCCCCAGCATTTT CASRQGNNQPQHF TRBJ1-5 TRBV28 TRBD1 NA
TGTGCCAGCAGCGCGATCGGGGGCGGAGGTTTTGACTCTGGGGCCAACGTCCTGACTTTC CASSAIGGGGFDSGANVLTF TRBJ2-6 TRBV9 NA NA
TGTGCCAGCAGCCCGGGACGTCTTAACTTCGAAGCTTTCTTT CASSPGRLNFEAFF TRBJ1-1 TRBV7-9 NA NA
TGTGCCAGCCCCGGGACGGCTAGGGATACGCAGTATTTT CASPGTARDTQYF TRBJ2-3 TRBV6-1 NA once
TGCGCCAGCAGCCAAGACCGCCGGGTGAACACCGGGGAGCTGTTTTTT CASSQDRRVNTGELFF TRBJ2-2 TRBV4-3 NA NA
TGTGCCAGCAGCTTAGTGGACGGGAAGCAGTACTTC CASSLVDGKQYF TRBJ2-7 TRBV11-1 NA NA
TGTGCCAGTAGTATCGGACAGCGCCAGCCCCAGCATTTT CASSIGQRQPQHF TRBJ1-5 TRBV19 NA NA
TGTGCCACCAGCGGCCAGAGGGCTGGTGCTGCATTAAGGACAGATACGCAGTATTTT CATSGQRAGAALRTDTQYF TRBJ2-3 TRBV15 NA NA
TGTGCCACCAGCACCTTCGGGACTAGCGGGGCCTACAATGAGCAGTTCTTC CATSTFGTSGAYNEQFF TRBJ2-1 TRBV15 TRBD2 NA
TGTGCCAGCAGCCTCGGACAGGGGGCTGAAGCTTTCTTT CASSLGQGAEAFF TRBJ1-1 TRBV7-9 TRBD1 once
TGCGCCAGCAGACGGATTCTGATACCGATGTCCTATGGCTACACCTTC CASRRILIPMSYGYTF TRBJ1-2 TRBV4-1 NA NA
TGTGCCAGCAGTCTAGGGTGGGGGGATAATCAGCCCCAGCATTTT CASSLGWGDNQPQHF TRBJ1-5 TRBV7-9 NA NA
TGTGCCAGCAGCGAAACTAGGGCATTGCAAGAGACCCAGTACTTC CASSETRALQETQYF TRBJ2-5 TRBV7-9 NA NA
TGTGCCAGCTCCCTTTCCTCTGGGGCCAACGTCCTGACTTTC CASSLSSGANVLTF TRBJ2-6 TRBV18 NA NA
TGTGCCAGCAATTCTAGAGGCCGCACAGATACGCAGTATTTT CASNSRGRTDTQYF TRBJ2-3 TRBV27 NA NA
TGTGCCAGCAGCCAAGGCGGCGGGGGTTCATACAATGAGCAGTTCTTC CASSQGGGGSYNEQFF TRBJ2-1 TRBV14 TRBD2 NA
TGTGCCAGCAGCTCGGGACACCAACGATGGGATCAAGAGACCCAGTACTTC CASSSGHQRWDQETQYF TRBJ2-5 TRBV5-5 NA once
TGTGCCAGCAGCTTAAGTGGTCCAGGGTCCTACGAGCAGTACTTC CASSLSGPGSYEQYF TRBJ2-7 TRBV6-5 NA NA
TGTGCCAGCAGAATAGACAGGTCCTACGAGCAGTACTTC CASRIDRSYEQYF TRBJ2-7 TRBV6-4 NA NA
TGTGCCAGTAGGAGCAGGACAGATACGCAGTATTTT CASRSRTDTQYF TRBJ2-3 TRBV19 NA NA
TGCGCCAGCAGCCATCCTGAAGGGACTAGCGGGAAATACGAGCAGTACTTC CASSHPEGTSGKYEQYF TRBJ2-7 TRBV4-1 TRBD2 NA
TGTGCCAGCCAACAGGGAAGGCAGCCCCAGCATTTT CASQQGRQPQHF TRBJ1-5 TRBV19 NA few
TGTGCCAGCTTCACGGGCGTAAGCTCCTATAATTCACCCCTCCACTTT CASFTGVSSYNSPLHF TRBJ1-6 TRBV28 NA NA
TGTGCCAGCAGTCTACAGGGCCAGCCCCAGCATTTT CASSLQGQPQHF TRBJ1-5 TRBV28 NA few
TGTGCCAGCAGCGTAAGGACAGGGGGCATGGGCGAGCAGTACTTC CASSVRTGGMGEQYF TRBJ2-7 TRBV9 TRBD1 NA
TGTGCCAGTAGTCCTACTAGCGGGAGGACTGAGCAGTTCTTC CASSPTSGRTEQFF TRBJ2-1 TRBV19 TRBD2 NA
TGTGCCAGCCAAAGACGGGGAAATAGCAATCAGCCCCAGCATTTT CASQRRGNSNQPQHF TRBJ1-5 TRBV28 NA NA
TGTGCCAGCAGTGACTCGACAGGGGACTATGGCTACACCTTC CASSDSTGDYGYTF TRBJ1-2 TRBV6-5 TRBD1 NA
TGCGCCAGCAGCCAAGAGGTCTCCTACGAGCAGTACTTC CASSQEVSYEQYF TRBJ2-7 TRBV4-1 NA NA
TGTGCCAGCAGTCACAGGGACGAGCAGTACTTC CASSHRDEQYF TRBJ2-7 TRBV27 NA few
TGTGCCAGCAGCCTTATCACCCGCCCCACAGGGGTCAACTATGGCTACACCTTC CASSLITRPTGVNYGYTF TRBJ1-2 TRBV7-2 TRBD1 NA
TGTGCCAGTAACCGACAGGGTTTCGATGAGCAGTTCTTC CASNRQGFDEQFF TRBJ2-1 TRBV19 TRBD1 NA
TGTGCCATAGGGACCGGGAACACTGAAGCTTTCTTT CAIGTGNTEAFF TRBJ1-1 TRBV10-3 NA NA